The clone carrying this T cell receptor beta chain is categorized as medium-sized. The data were obtained in a study of cytomegalovirus exposure and HLA in healthy donors. This CDR3 region has 15 residues. Germline V gene data show CDR1 as KGHSH and CDR2 as LQKENI. The J segment lost 4 bases and the V segment lost 2 bases, leaving 7 bases of the junction unmatched. PCR primers comprised 60 Vbeta and 13 Jbeta primers. TCRdb's copy holds only in-frame clones and misses some; the assay was immunoSEQ multiplex PCR. Here the sample spans 150,000 or so clones, more than 65% being singletons. The V call is TRBV18, the J call TRBJ2-5; 7 bases agree with TRBD1. The sequence was collected from a male donor in good health and CMV-seronegative. Sequences were obtained from PBMCs. CDR3 sequence (DNA): TGTGCCAGCTCACCATTTGGGGCAGGGGGAGAGACCCAGTACTTC. Translated, it gives CASSPFGAGGETQYF.